The clone carrying this TCR beta chain has a single count. The record originates from a study of T cell repertoires in ileal Crohn's disease. The CDR3 sequence is 14 residues long. Germline values: CDR1 GTSNPN, CDR2 SVGIG (reference sequence). With 0 bases removed from V and 5 bases from J, the gap between germline ends came to 14 bases. Using immunoSEQ multiplex PCR, the repertoire was profiled, and TCRdb retains in-frame clones only, with some absent. The table includes 30,000 to 35,000 clones, about four fifths detected once. This receptor was taken from an adult with Crohn's disease. Sequencing was carried out using ileal tissue. The chain combines TRBV30 with TRBJ2-7; a possible D gene is TRBD1 (7 bases). CDR3 loop: CAWSVWRGPNEQYF. The DNA of the CDR3 is TGTGCCTGGAGTGTATGGAGGGGGCCCAACGAGCAGTACTTC.